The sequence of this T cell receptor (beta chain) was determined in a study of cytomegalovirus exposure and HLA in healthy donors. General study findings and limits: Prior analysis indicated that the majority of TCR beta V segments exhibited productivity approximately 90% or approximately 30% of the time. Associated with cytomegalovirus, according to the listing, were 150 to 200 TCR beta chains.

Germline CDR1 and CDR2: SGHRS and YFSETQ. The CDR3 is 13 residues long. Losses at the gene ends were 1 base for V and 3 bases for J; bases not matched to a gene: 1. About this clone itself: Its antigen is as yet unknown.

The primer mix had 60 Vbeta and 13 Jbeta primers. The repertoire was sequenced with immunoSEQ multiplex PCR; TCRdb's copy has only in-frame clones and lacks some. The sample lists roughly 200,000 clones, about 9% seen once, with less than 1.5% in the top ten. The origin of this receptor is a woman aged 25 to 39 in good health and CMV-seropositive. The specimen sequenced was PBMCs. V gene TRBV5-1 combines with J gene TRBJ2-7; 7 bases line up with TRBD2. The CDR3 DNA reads TGCGCCAGCAGCTTGCCGGGAGGCTACGAGCAGTACTTC. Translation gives CASSLPGGYEQYF. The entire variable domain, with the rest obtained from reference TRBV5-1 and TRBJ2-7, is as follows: KAGVTQTPRYLIKTRGQQVTLSCSPISGHRSVSWYQQTPGQGLQFLFEYFSETQRNKGNFPGRFSGRQFSNSRSEMNVSTLELGDSALYLCASSLPGGYEQYFGPGTRLTVT.